The next 31 T cell receptor beta chains were all read from a single sample in a study of blood T cell repertoires in COVID-19. Profiled with immunoSEQ multiplex PCR; TCRdb holds only in-frame clones, not every one. Among some 200,000 clones, approximately 78% were seen once, and the ten largest hold approximately 5.2%. Sequencing was carried out using peripheral blood. The receptors were sampled from a woman aged 70-85 years with COVID-19, enrolled during active disease.

About this clone: This specimen includes other DNA sequences encoding the same CDR3. The V gene is TRBV6-5, the J gene TRBJ1-1; 7 bases align to TRBD1. The CDR3 is 15 amino acids. V was pared by 2 bases and J by 1 base, with 4 bases of the junction left unmatched. Germline V lookup: CDR1 MNHEY, CDR2 SVGAGI. The CDR3 is CASSYRGTANTEAFF. The CDR3 DNA reads as TGTGCCAGCAGTTACCGTGGGACAGCGAACACTGAAGCTTTCTTT.

This clone was observed once. The V gene is TRBV7-9, the J gene TRBJ1-1, with D perhaps TRBD1 (6 bases). The CDR3 totals 14 residues. Germline V gene data show CDR1 as SEHNR and CDR2 as FQNEAQ (reference sequence). V lost 3 bases, J lost 3 bases, and 11 bases lay in between. CDR3 DNA: TGTGCCAGCAGCTTCGGGACAACCTACACTGAAGCTTTCTTT. It codes for CASSFGTTYTEAFF.

This chain uses TRBV3-1 (or the pseudogene TRBV3-2) with TRBJ1-6; D is uncertain. V was trimmed by 5 bases and J by 6 bases, leaving 17 bases between them. The germline CDR1 and CDR2 sequences are LGHDT and YNNKEL (reference sequence). The CDR3 totals 16 residues. The CDR3 here is CASSFSGSLFNSPLHF. The CDR3 DNA is TGTGCCAGCAGCTTCTCCGGGTCTCTGTTTAATTCACCCCTCCACTTT.

The chain recombines TRBV6-6 with TRBJ2-1, with 8 bases aligning to TRBD2. The ends lost 8 bases at V and 4 bases at J; junction bases unmatched: 7. The CDR3 has 14 amino acids. The germline gives CDR1 MNHNY, CDR2 SVGAGI (reference sequence). In DNA, the CDR3 is TGTGCCAGCTCTCTAGCGGGCCTTTACAATGAGCAGTTCTTC. It yields the protein CASSLAGLYNEQFF.

V and J are TRBV2 and TRBJ2-2; TRBD2 is a possible D gene (5 bases). Germline CDR1 and CDR2: SNHLY and FYNNEI. This CDR3 spans 14 amino acids. V lost 7 bases to trimming and J lost 4 bases, with 13 bases between them. DNA for the CDR3: TGTGCCAGCAAAAAGCCGGCGGGCACCGGGGAGCTGTTTTTT. The encoded protein is CASKKPAGTGELFF.

This clone was picked up one time. V is TRBV12-1 and J is TRBJ2-7; TRBD1 reflects the table's D call only, with no check against the DNA. TRBV12-1 is a documented pseudogene. The CDR3 covers 14 residues. In nucleotides, the CDR3 is TGTGCCAGCAGCCTCGACAGGTACAACTACGAGCAGTACTTC. Amino acids: CASSLDRYNYEQYF.

The genes are TRBV18 and TRBJ1-6; TRBD1 aligns across 7 bases. This CDR3 spans 15 amino acids. CDR1 is KGHSH and CDR2 is LQKENI in the germline V gene. Trimming at V came to 2 bases and at J to 7 bases, leaving 5 bases not matched to a gene. CDR3 residues: CASSPDRVRNSPLHF. CDR3 DNA sequence: TGTGCCAGCTCACCAGACAGGGTTCGAAATTCACCCCTCCACTTT.

The genes are TRBV2 and TRBJ1-2, with D perhaps TRBD1 (5 bases). CDR3 length equals 15 residues. Germline CDR1 is SNHLY and CDR2 is FYNNEI. With 6 bases removed from V and 6 bases from J, the gap between germline ends came to 20 bases. CDR3 sequence reads: CASSVTGGAYDGYTF. In DNA form, the CDR3 reads TGTGCCAGCAGCGTCACGGGAGGGGCGTATGATGGCTACACCTTC.

V usage is TRBV4-3 and J usage is TRBJ1-2; D ambiguous. V lost 1 base, J lost 0 bases, and 9 bases lay in between. Germline CDR1 is LGHNA and CDR2 is YSLEER. The CDR3 has 15 amino acids. In nucleotides, the CDR3 is TGCGCCAGCAGCCAAGTCCAGGATTCTAACTATGGCTACACCTTC. Encoded protein: CASSQVQDSNYGYTF.

This rearrangement joins TRBV5-1 to TRBJ2-1; 10 bases are a match to TRBD2. V dropped 2 bases and J dropped 7; count of bases not matched to a gene: 3. The CDR3 has 14 amino acids. Germline V gives CDR1 SGHRS, CDR2 YFSETQ. The CDR3 region has the DNA TGCGCCAGCAGCTTAACTAGCGGGAAGAATGAGCAGTTCTTC. This sequence encodes CASSLTSGKNEQFF. The full variable domain, in which reference TRBV5-1 and TRBJ2-1 provide the parts outside the CDR3, is KAGVTQTPRYLIKTRGQQVTLSCSPISGHRSVSWYQQTPGQGLQFLFEYFSETQRNKGNFPGRFSGRQFSNSRSEMNVSTLELGDSALYLCASSLTSGKNEQFFGPGTRLTVL.

Only one count was recorded for this clone. The chain links TRBV7-9 to TRBJ1-4; 12 bases align to TRBD1. Germline V CDR1 and CDR2: SEHNR, FQNEAQ (reference sequence). V lost 3 bases, J lost 2 bases, and 4 bases stayed unmatched. There are 17 residues in the CDR3. The CDR3 here is CASSLGQGALTNEKLFF. CDR3 nucleotide sequence: TGTGCCAGCAGCTTGGGACAGGGGGCGCTTACTAATGAAAAACTGTTTTTT.

V usage is TRBV7-2 and J usage is TRBJ1-1; D is perhaps TRBD1 (6 bases). Germline V gives CDR1 SGHTA, CDR2 FQGNSA. Trimming took off 5 bases at V and 0 bases at J, with 16 bases between the two ends. CDR3 length equals 16 residues. Here the CDR3 reads CASSERAQGLNTEAFF. Written as DNA, the CDR3 is TGTGCCAGCAGCGAGAGGGCACAGGGCTTGAACACTGAAGCTTTCTTT.

This clone appeared once. V usage is TRBV6-5 and J usage is TRBJ2-7; TRBD1 matches at 8 bases. The CDR3 runs to 13 residues. V trimming: 6 bases; J trimming: 3 bases; junction bases outside the gene matches: 4. The germline V gene encodes CDR1 MNHEY and CDR2 SVGAGI. The CDR3 reads CASRGTGSYEQYF. The CDR3 nucleotides read TGTGCCAGCAGGGGGACAGGTAGCTACGAGCAGTACTTC.

The V gene is TRBV6-7, the J gene TRBJ1-2, with TRBD1 matching over 7 bases. TRBV6-7 is an ORF; its function is uncertain. Unmatched junction bases numbered 19, after V lost 5 bases and J lost 1 base. There are 19 residues in the CDR3. CDR3 DNA: TGTGCCAGCAGTCACCGATCGGGACAGCAACTACACTTTAACTATGGCTACACCTTC. It encodes CASSHRSGQQLHFNYGYTF.

The V call is TRBV7-6, the J call TRBJ2-5; D unresolved. Germline V gives CDR1 SGHVS, CDR2 FNYEAQ. V was clipped by 3 bases and J by 0 bases, with 11 bases between them. CDR3 length: 15 residues. This CDR3 reads CASSLFSSNQETQYF. The CDR3 DNA reads as TGTGCCAGCAGCTTGTTCTCCAGTAACCAAGAGACCCAGTACTTC.

V and J are TRBV7-9 and TRBJ2-5, with 11 positions matching TRBD2. V lost 2 bases, J lost 5 bases, and 10 bases stayed unmatched. The length of the CDR3 is 17 residues. Germline CDR1 reads SEHNR; CDR2 reads FQNEAQ (reference sequence). The DNA for the CDR3 is TGTGCCAGCAGCTTAAAAATAGCGGGAGGGATGCGGGAGACCCAGTACTTC. Protein: CASSLKIAGGMRETQYF.

The chain employs TRBV19 and TRBJ1-2; D remains unclear. With 5 bases removed from V and 3 bases from J, the gap between germline ends came to 13 bases. CDR1 and CDR2 (germline): LNHDA, SQIVND (reference sequence). The CDR3 has 14 amino acids. The CDR3 DNA reads as TGTGCCAGTAGTTCCCGACAAGCCCACTATGGCTACACCTTC. Its protein is CASSSRQAHYGYTF.

The chain uses TRBV15 and TRBJ1-2, with no clear D. The CDR3 covers 13 residues. Germline CDR1 and CDR2: LNHNV and YYDKDF (reference sequence). Trimming took off 5 bases at V and 0 bases at J, with 7 bases between the two ends. The CDR3 reads CATSGVTNYGYTF. In nucleotides, the CDR3 is TGTGCCACCAGCGGAGTTACTAACTATGGCTACACCTTC.

This clone has just a few counts. This chain uses TRBV11-3 with TRBJ2-7; D not resolved. Between the trimmed V and J ends, which lost 2 bases and 5 bases, there was a span of 10 bases. This CDR3 is 13 amino acids long. Germline CDR1 and CDR2: SGHNT and YENEEA. CDR3 nucleotides: TGTGCCAGCAGCTTAACCTCCTACGACGAGCAGTACTTC. Translated, it gives CASSLTSYDEQYF.

In DNA, the CDR3 is TGTGCCAGCAGCCTTCCCGCAGGAGGGAGTGAAAAACTGTTTTTT. This encodes CASSLPAGGSEKLFF. The chain employs TRBV7-9 and TRBJ1-4; the D is unclear. This CDR3 contains 15 residues. Looked up from germline, CDR1 is SEHNR and CDR2 is FQNEAQ (reference sequence). The V and J ends lost 5 bases and 7 bases respectively, with 17 bases between them.

The chain combines TRBV19 with TRBJ1-5, with D perhaps TRBD1 (5 bases). The CDR3 consists of 15 residues. Germline CDR1 LNHDA, CDR2 SQIVND (reference sequence). V lost 8 bases, J lost 1 base, and 15 bases lay in between. The DNA of the CDR3 is TGTGCCAGTTTCCGAACCGGGGGGAGCAATCAGCCCCAGCATTTT. Protein: CASFRTGGSNQPQHF.

The chain recombines TRBV19 with TRBJ2-2; D gene uncertain. V lost 3 bases to trimming and J lost 7 bases, with 15 bases between them. The CDR3 runs to 15 residues. CDR1 is LNHDA and CDR2 is SQIVND in the germline V gene (reference sequence). CDR3 bases: TGTGCCAGTAGTATTATAGACTCTGTGGGCGGGGAGCTGTTTTTT. It yields the protein CASSIIDSVGGELFF.

V is TRBV7-9 and J is TRBJ1-2; D is uncertain. Trimming pared 4 bases from V and 8 bases from J, leaving 20 bases between. The CDR3 contains 15 residues. Germline CDR1 and CDR2: SEHNR and FQNEAQ (reference sequence). CDR3 amino acids: CASSSKSAGYKGYTF. The CDR3, as DNA: TGTGCCAGCAGCTCTAAGTCAGCCGGGTACAAAGGCTACACCTTC.

This clone appeared a single time. J is TRBJ2-5 and V is TRBV2, with a weak D call TRBD2 (6 bases). The V gene lost 5 bases and the J gene lost 5 bases, with 18 bases spanning the gap. Per the germline V gene, CDR1 is SNHLY and CDR2 is FYNNEI. The CDR3 is 15 residues long. The CDR3 coding sequence is TGTGCCAGCAGTTTTGAGGCCGCCGCGGGGGAGACCCAGTACTTC. Translating gives CASSFEAAAGETQYF.

The rearrangement joins TRBV19 to TRBJ1-3; perhaps TRBD1 as D (6 bases). This CDR3 contains 19 residues. CDR1 is LNHDA and CDR2 is SQIVND in the germline V gene (reference sequence). V was clipped by 3 bases and J by 0 bases, with 21 bases between them. CDR3 sequence reads: CASSMWAGARFRSGNTIYF. CDR3 nucleotide sequence: TGTGCCAGTAGTATGTGGGCAGGGGCAAGATTTCGCTCTGGAAACACCATATATTTT.

V usage is TRBV19 and J usage is TRBJ2-1, with 7 bases identical to TRBD2. CDR3 length equals 15 residues. CDR1 and CDR2 from the germline V gene are LNHDA and SQIVND (reference sequence). Trimming cost V 1 base and J 7 bases; bases outside gene matches: 7. CDR3 sequence: CASSIVYLAANEQFF. DNA of the CDR3: TGTGCCAGTAGTATAGTATACCTAGCGGCAAATGAGCAGTTCTTC.

The rearrangement joins TRBV30 to TRBJ1-3, with D uncertain. Trimming took 1 base from V and 0 from J, leaving 16 bases between them. The CDR3 runs 17 residues. From germline, CDR1 is GTSNPN and CDR2 SVGIG (reference sequence). CDR3 protein: CAWSAKDGSLSGNTIYF. In nucleotides, the CDR3 is TGTGCCTGGAGTGCCAAGGACGGGAGCCTCTCTGGAAACACCATATATTTT.

This chain uses TRBV30 with TRBJ1-1; unclear D gene. Germline V gene sequence: CDR1 GTSNPN, CDR2 SVGIG (reference sequence). Trimming stripped 3 bases from V and 10 bases from J, with 15 bases between. The CDR3 is 12 amino acids. CDR3 bases: TGTGCCTGGAGCCGGCAAGCGGGGATAGCTTTCTTT. Translating it yields CAWSRQAGIAFF.

This chain uses TRBV7-8 with TRBJ1-2, with D possibly TRBD1 on 6 matching bases. Germline V gives CDR1 SGHVS, CDR2 FQNEAQ. Trimming left V 3 bases short and J 5 bases short, with 10 bases between. CDR3 length equals 13 residues. Here the CDR3 reads CASSFPGTYGYTF. CDR3 in DNA: TGTGCCAGCAGCTTTCCCGGGACATATGGCTACACCTTC.

Written as DNA, the CDR3 is TGTGCCTGGAGAACCCCCGGGACAGTAGGAAACACCATATATTTT. Amino acids: CAWRTPGTVGNTIYF. The chain combines TRBV30 with TRBJ1-3; 7 bases are shared with TRBD1. Germline V gene lookup returns CDR1 GTSNPN and CDR2 SVGIG (reference sequence). The CDR3 runs 15 residues. Trimming removed 3 bases from V and 4 bases from J; junction bases left unmatched: 9.

This chain connects TRBV28 to TRBJ2-3; no firm D call. Germline CDR1 is MDHEN and CDR2 is SYDVKM. V was shortened by 3 bases and J by 10 bases, with 11 bases between the two germline ends. The CDR3 runs 12 residues. Here the CDR3 DNA reads TGTGCCAGCAGTTTTGTAAACGGAGCGCAGTATTTT. Translation gives CASSFVNGAQYF.